The clone carrying this T cell receptor beta chain was detected many times. The record originates from a study of blood T cells in healthy people across ages. The CDR3 contains 18 residues. The ends lost 4 bases at V and 1 base at J; junction bases unmatched: 14. Germline CDR1 is LGHNA and CDR2 is YSLEER. A second about 7 to 12 cycle PCR used barcoded and J-beta primers. TCRdb recomputed calls from the 5' RACE reads with MiXCR, one row per CDR3 protein. The table lists about 640,000 distinct CDR3 sequences, approximately 40% of them singletons, with 25% to 35% in the top ten. Sequenced input: blood. The chain is built from TRBV4-3 and TRBJ2-5; 8 bases line up with TRBD1. This TCR came from an elderly man in good health. In DNA, the CDR3 is TGCGCCAGCAGCCGACTCTTTCACCGGACAGGGCTCCAAGAGACCCAGTACTTC. This encodes CASSRLFHRTGLQETQYF.